Below are 14 T cell receptor beta chains sequenced from a single sample in a study of regulatory T cells in long-lasting Graves disease. TCR beta libraries were built with iRepertoire HTBI primers and Arm-PCR of CDR3 regions. TCRdb re-called the multiplex PCR reads through MiXCR, storing one row per CDR3 protein. In the table there are 550,000 to 700,000 distinct CDR3 sequences, approximately 16% of which are singletons. Time point reported: newly diagnosed GD, antithyroid drugs for less than 3 months. The TCR library was made from RNA extracted from PBMCs. The same sample was also used in a study of T cells in Graves' hyperthyroidism and ophthalmopathy.

The sample was peripheral blood mononuclear cells (PBMCs), taken at new diagnosis, from a patient treated with antithyroid drugs. Receptors originate from a man between 18 and 29 years old with Graves disease.

This clonotype appeared a few times. The chain couples TRBV7-6 to TRBJ2-7; D not certain. The V and J ends lost 5 bases and 3 bases respectively, with 11 bases between them. Germline V gives CDR1 SGHVS, CDR2 FNYEAQ. The CDR3 length is 13 residues. Here the CDR3 reads CASSGWKDYEQYF. In nucleotides, the CDR3 is TGTGCCAGCAGCGGCTGGAAGGACTACGAGCAGTACTTC.

This clonotype was seen many times. This chain joins TRBV5-1 and TRBJ2-3, with 11 bases fitting TRBD2. Trimming cost V 4 bases and J 2 bases; bases outside gene matches: 6. This CDR3 comprises 16 residues. CDR1 and CDR2 (germline): SGHRS, YFSETQ. The CDR3 DNA follows: TGCGCCAGCAGCGTAGGGACTAGCGGAAACACAGATACGCAGTATTTT. This sequence encodes CASSVGTSGNTDTQYF.

This clonotype occurred a few times. The gene calls are TRBV20-1 and TRBJ1-2, with D hard to call. From germline, CDR1 is DFQATT and CDR2 SNEGSKA (reference sequence). CDR3 length equals 14 residues. Trimming shortened V by 6 bases and J by 8 bases, and 22 bases separated the two germline ends. The CDR3 sequence is CSARSRTSLTGYTF. The DNA for the CDR3 is TGCAGTGCCCGCTCGAGGACCAGTCTAACAGGCTACACCTTC.

The chain employs TRBV7-9 and TRBJ2-1; D unresolved. The CDR3 is 17 residues long. The V gene lost 1 base and the J gene lost 0 bases, with 13 bases spanning the gap. Germline V lookup: CDR1 SEHNR, CDR2 FQNEAQ (reference sequence). The CDR3 region has the DNA TGTGCCAGCAGCTTAGATTCGATCACAAGCTCCTACAATGAGCAGTTCTTC. This encodes CASSLDSITSSYNEQFF.

In its sample, this clonotype was seen many times. V is TRBV20-1 and J is TRBJ1-3; no reliable D call. Germline V gene data show CDR1 as DFQATT and CDR2 as SNEGSKA (reference sequence). The CDR3 has 13 residues. The V gene lost 2 bases and the J gene lost 0 bases, with 5 bases spanning the gap. DNA for the CDR3: TGCAGTGCTAGAACACTCTCTGGAAACACCATATATTTT. Residues: CSARTLSGNTIYF.

V usage is TRBV3-1 and J usage is TRBJ2-2; TRBD2 agrees at 7 bases. The V gene's germline CDR1 is LGHDT and CDR2 YNNKEL (reference sequence). This CDR3 contains 16 residues. V was clipped by 3 bases and J by 0 bases; unmatched bases: 4. The CDR3 DNA reads TGTGCCAGCAGCCAGCGGGAGCCCACGAACACCGGGGAGCTGTTTTTT. Translation gives CASSQREPTNTGELFF.

In its sample, this clonotype was seen a few times. CDR3 DNA: TGCAGAACGTGGGCGCGGGTATCTAGCGGGAGTGAGGTGGCGCAGTATTTT. Protein: CRTWARVSSGSEVAQYF. The chain employs TRBV29-1 and TRBJ2-3; 10 bases agree with TRBD2. This CDR3 has 17 amino acids. The germline CDR1 and CDR2 sequences are SQVTM and ANQGSEA.

This clonotype was seen a few times. A read error may account for a junction end that differs from germline. This chain links TRBV4-1 with TRBJ2-3, with D unclear. Germline V lookup: CDR1 MGHRA, CDR2 YSYEKL. The CDR3 runs 12 residues. CDR3 sequence (DNA): TGCGCCAGCAGCCGGCCGTTCTATGAGCAGTCCTTC. Its protein is CASSRPFYEQSF.

The J gene is TRBJ1-2, the V gene TRBV9; the match to TRBD1 covers 9 bases. The CDR3 loop spans 17 amino acids. Germline trimming cut 4 bases from V and 7 bases from J; bases unmatched to any gene: 17. The germline V gene has CDR1 SGDLS and CDR2 YYNGEE. The CDR3 region is CASSITGTGIRLGGYTF. DNA of the CDR3: TGTGCCAGCAGCATAACCGGGACAGGGATACGGCTGGGTGGCTACACCTTC. The full variable domain, with the rest looked up from reference TRBV9 and TRBJ1-2, is DSGVTQTPKHLITATGQRVTLRCSPRSGDLSVYWYQQSLDQGLQFLIQYYNGEERAKGNILERFSAQQFPDLHSELNLSSLELGDSALYFCASSITGTGIRLGGYTFGSGTRLTVV.

This clonotype was counted at least ten times. The V gene is TRBV29-1, the J gene TRBJ1-1; D unresolved. V was pared by 6 bases and J by 0 bases, with 8 bases between. Germline assignment: CDR1 SQVTM and CDR2 ANQGSEA. The CDR3 is 12 residues long. The CDR3: CSVARVNTEAFF. The CDR3 DNA sequence: TGCAGCGTAGCCAGAGTGAACACTGAAGCTTTCTTT.

The gene calls are TRBV20-1 and TRBJ2-5, with D perhaps matching TRBD2 (6 bases). Germline V CDR1 and CDR2: DFQATT, SNEGSKA (reference sequence). The CDR3 consists of 11 residues. The chain's CDR3 is CSGRVQETQYF. CDR3 in DNA: TGCAGCGGGAGAGTCCAAGAGACCCAGTACTTC.

This clonotype was seen repeatedly, ten times or more. This chain connects TRBV5-1 to TRBJ2-1; 7 bases are a match to TRBD2. CDR1 and CDR2 from the germline V gene are SGHRS and YFSETQ. The length of the CDR3 is 15 residues. Trimming cost V 2 bases and J 5 bases; bases outside gene matches: 7. The CDR3 reads CASSFGLADNNEQFF. CDR3 coding DNA: TGCGCCAGCAGCTTTGGTCTAGCGGACAACAATGAGCAGTTCTTC.

This clonotype was counted a few times. The genes are TRBV7-9 and TRBJ2-3; 8 bases match TRBD2. The V gene end was trimmed by 5 bases and the J gene end by 0 bases; junction bases not matched to a gene: 7. The CDR3 totals 16 residues. Germline V lookup: CDR1 SEHNR, CDR2 FQNEAQ (reference sequence). The CDR3 DNA reads as TGTGCCAGCAGCCCTCGACTAGCGACTAGCACAGATACGCAGTATTTT. Amino acids: CASSPRLATSTDTQYF.

This clonotype was picked up many times. DNA for the CDR3: TGTGCCAGCAGTTTAGACACGCGGACCCAGTACTTC. This encodes CASSLDTRTQYF. The chain uses TRBV28 and TRBJ2-5, with no clear D. The CDR3 consists of 12 residues. Germline loops: CDR1 MDHEN, CDR2 SYDVKM. V was clipped by 2 bases and J by 7 bases, with 8 bases between them.